The present T cell receptor beta chain was sequenced within a study of cytomegalovirus exposure and HLA in healthy donors. Overall study results and limits: As was reported, the classifier diagnosed cytomegalovirus status with high specificity and sensitivity. TCR beta V segments were, for the most part, productive about 87% or about 30% of the time in an earlier analysis.

Healthy bone marrow donors made up the donor group. Primers included in the PCR were 60 Vbeta and 13 Jbeta primers. Profiling relied on immunoSEQ multiplex PCR, and the TCRdb table lists in-frame clones only, not all of them. The sample lists roughly 190,000 clones, over 60% occurring once. About this clone: The antigen remains undetermined.

The CDR3 sequence is 17 residues long. The J segment lost 1 base and the V segment lost 2 bases, leaving 11 bases of the junction unmatched. Germline CDR1 GTSNPN, CDR2 SVGIG (reference sequence). The source is a middle-aged woman in good health and CMV-seronegative. The specimen sequenced was PBMCs. This chain connects TRBV30 to TRBJ2-5; 9 bases are shared with TRBD1. CDR3 DNA sequence: TGTGCCTGGAGTAAAAACTCCGGGACAGGGCGCCAAGAGACCCAGTACTTC. This gives the protein CAWSKNSGTGRQETQYF.